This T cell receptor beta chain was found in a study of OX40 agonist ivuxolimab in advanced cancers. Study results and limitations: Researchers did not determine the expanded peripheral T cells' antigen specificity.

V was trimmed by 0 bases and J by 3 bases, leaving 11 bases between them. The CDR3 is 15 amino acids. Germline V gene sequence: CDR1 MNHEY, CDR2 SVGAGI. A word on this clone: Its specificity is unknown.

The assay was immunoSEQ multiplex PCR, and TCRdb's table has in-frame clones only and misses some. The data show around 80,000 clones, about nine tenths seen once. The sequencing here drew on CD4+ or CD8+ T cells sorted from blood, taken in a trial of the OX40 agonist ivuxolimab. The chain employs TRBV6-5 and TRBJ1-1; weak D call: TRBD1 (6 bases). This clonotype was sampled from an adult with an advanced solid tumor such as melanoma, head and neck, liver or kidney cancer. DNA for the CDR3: TGTGCCAGCAGTTACTCGTGGGGGGCCGACACTGAAGCTTTCTTT. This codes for CASSYSWGADTEAFF.